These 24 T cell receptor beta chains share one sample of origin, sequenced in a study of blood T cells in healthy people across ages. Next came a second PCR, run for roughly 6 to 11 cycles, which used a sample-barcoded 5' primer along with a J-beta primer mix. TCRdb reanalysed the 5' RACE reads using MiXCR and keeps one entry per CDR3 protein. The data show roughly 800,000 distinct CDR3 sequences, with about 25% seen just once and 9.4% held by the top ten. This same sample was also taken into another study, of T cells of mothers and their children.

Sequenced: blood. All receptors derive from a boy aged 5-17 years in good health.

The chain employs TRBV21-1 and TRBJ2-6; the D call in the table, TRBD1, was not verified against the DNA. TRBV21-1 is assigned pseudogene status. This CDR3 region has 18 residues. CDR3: CASSARGGRWTGANVLTF. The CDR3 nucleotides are TGTGCCAGCAGCGCTCGAGGGGGGCGTTGGACTGGGGCCAACGTCCTGACTTTC.

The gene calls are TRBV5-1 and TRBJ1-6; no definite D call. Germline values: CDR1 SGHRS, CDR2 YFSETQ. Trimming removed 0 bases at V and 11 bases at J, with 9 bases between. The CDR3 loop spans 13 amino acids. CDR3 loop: CASSLDWNPPLHF. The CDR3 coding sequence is TGCGCCAGCAGCTTGGACTGGAATCCACCCCTCCACTTT.

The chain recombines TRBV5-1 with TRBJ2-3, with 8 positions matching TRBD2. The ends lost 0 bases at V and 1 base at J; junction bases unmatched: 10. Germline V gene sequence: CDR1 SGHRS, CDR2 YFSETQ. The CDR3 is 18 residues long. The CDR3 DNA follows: TGCGCCAGCAGCTTGGCCTCCCGGGAGGGTTTCGGCACAGATACGCAGTATTTT. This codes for CASSLASREGFGTDTQYF.

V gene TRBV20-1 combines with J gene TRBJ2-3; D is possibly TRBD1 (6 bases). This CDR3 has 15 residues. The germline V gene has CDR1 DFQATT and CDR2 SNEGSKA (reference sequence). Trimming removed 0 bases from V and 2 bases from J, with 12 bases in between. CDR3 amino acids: CSARETGYSTDTQYF. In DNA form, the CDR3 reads TGCAGTGCTAGAGAGACAGGATACTCCACAGATACGCAGTATTTT.

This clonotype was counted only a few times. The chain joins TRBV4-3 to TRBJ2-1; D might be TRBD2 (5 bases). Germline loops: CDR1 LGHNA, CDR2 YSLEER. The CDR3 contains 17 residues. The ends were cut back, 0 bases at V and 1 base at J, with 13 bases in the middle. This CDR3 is CASSQDSGLPSYNEQFF. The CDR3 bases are TGCGCCAGCAGCCAAGACAGCGGCCTACCTTCCTACAATGAGCAGTTCTTC.

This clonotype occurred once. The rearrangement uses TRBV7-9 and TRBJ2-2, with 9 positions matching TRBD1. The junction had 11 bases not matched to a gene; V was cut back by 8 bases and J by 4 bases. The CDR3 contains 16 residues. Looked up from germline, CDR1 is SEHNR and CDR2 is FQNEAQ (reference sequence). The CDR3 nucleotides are TGTGCCAGCCGCAGCGACAGGGGGTACGGCACCGGGGAGCTGTTTTTT. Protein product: CASRSDRGYGTGELFF.

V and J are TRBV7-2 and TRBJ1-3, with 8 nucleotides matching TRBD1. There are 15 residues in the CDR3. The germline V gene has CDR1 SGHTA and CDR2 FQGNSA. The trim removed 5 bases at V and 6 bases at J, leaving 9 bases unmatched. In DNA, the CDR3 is TGTGCCAGCAGCCCCGACAGGGGAAGGGAAAACACCATATATTTT. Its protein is CASSPDRGRENTIYF.

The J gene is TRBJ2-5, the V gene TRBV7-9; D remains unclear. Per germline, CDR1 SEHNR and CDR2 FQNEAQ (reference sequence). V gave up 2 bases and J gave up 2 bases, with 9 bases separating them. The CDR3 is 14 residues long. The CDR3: CASSLSYGQETQYF. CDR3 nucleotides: TGTGCCAGCAGCTTAAGTTACGGACAAGAGACCCAGTACTTC.

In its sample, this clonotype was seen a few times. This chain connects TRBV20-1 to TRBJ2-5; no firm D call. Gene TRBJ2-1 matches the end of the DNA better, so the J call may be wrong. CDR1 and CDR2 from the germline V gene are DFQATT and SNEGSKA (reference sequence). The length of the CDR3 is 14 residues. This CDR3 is CSARSWGEYNEQFF. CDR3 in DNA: TGCAGTGCTAGAAGTTGGGGTGAATACAATGAGCAGTTCTTC.

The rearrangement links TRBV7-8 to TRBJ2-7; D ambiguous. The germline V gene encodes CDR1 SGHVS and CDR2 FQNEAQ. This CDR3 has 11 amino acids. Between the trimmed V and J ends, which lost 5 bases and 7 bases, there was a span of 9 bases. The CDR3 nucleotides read TGTGCCAGCAGCGTTACCCGGGAGCAGTACTTC. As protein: CASSVTREQYF.

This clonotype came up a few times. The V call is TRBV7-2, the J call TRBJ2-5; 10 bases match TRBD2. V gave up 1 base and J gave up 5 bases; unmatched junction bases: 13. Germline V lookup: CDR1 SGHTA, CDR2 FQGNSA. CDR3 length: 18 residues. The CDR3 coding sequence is TGTGCCAGCAGCTTAGAGGTCAGCGGGGGGGCCTTATCGGAGACCCAGTACTTC. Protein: CASSLEVSGGALSETQYF.

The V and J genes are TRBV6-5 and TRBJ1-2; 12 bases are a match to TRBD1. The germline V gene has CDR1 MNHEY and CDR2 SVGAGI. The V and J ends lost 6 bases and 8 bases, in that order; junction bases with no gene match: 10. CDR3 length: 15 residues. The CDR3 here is CASRPPGTGGFGYTF. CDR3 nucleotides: TGTGCCAGCAGACCCCCAGGGACAGGGGGCTTCGGCTACACCTTC.

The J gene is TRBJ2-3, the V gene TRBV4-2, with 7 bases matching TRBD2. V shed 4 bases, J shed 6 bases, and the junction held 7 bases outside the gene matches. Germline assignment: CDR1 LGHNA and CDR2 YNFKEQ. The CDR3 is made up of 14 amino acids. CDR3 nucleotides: TGTGCCAGCAGCCCCAGCGGGGATCTGGATACGCAGTATTTT. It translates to CASSPSGDLDTQYF.

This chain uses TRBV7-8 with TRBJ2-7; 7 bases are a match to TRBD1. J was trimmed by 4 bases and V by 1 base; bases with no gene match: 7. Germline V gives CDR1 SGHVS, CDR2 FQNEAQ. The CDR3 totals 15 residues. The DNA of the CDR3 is TGTGCCAGCAGCTTAGACCCGGGACAGATATACGAGCAGTACTTC. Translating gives CASSLDPGQIYEQYF.

CDR3 bases: TGTGCCAGCAGCGCAGACCAAAGAGAGACCCAGTACTTC. Its protein product is CASSADQRETQYF. This chain uses TRBV9 with TRBJ2-5; D is unresolved. CDR1 is SGDLS and CDR2 is YYNGEE in the germline V gene. The V end lost 3 bases, the J end lost 4 bases, and 10 bases lay between the germline ends. The CDR3 consists of 13 residues.

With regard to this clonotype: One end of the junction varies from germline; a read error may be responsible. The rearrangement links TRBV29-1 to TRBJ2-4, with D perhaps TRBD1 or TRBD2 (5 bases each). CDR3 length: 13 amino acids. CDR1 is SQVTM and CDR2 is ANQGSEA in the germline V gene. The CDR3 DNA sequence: TGCAGCGCTGGGACCGTAGCCAAAAACAATCAGTACTTC. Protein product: CSAGTVAKNNQYF.

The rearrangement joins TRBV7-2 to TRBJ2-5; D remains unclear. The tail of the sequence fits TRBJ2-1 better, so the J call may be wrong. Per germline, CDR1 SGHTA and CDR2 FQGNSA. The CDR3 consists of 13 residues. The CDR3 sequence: CASSTQAYNEQFF. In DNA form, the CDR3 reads TGTGCCAGCAGCACTCAGGCCTACAATGAGCAGTTCTTC.

CDR3 nucleotide sequence: TGTGCCAGCAGTGACGCAGGAACAGCAACTAATGAAAAACTGTTTTTT. Translating it yields CASSDAGTATNEKLFF. The chain is built from TRBV6-1 and TRBJ1-4; no definite D call. V lost 3 bases and J 0 bases, leaving 11 bases between the germline ends. The CDR3 sequence is 16 residues long. Germline V gene data show CDR1 as MNHNS and CDR2 as SASEGT.

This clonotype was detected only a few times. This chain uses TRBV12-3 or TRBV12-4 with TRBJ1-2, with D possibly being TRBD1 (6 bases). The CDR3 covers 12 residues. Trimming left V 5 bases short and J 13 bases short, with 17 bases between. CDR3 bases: TGTGCCAGCAGTCCGGACAGAACGTCTTTCACCTTC. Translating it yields CASSPDRTSFTF.

CDR3 amino acids: CASITQGSRADTQYF. DNA for the CDR3: TGTGCCAGCATCACGCAGGGTTCTCGCGCAGATACGCAGTATTTT. The genes are TRBV5-6 and TRBJ2-3; weak D call: TRBD1 (5 bases). V lost 6 bases, J lost 4 bases, and 18 bases lay in between. The CDR3 consists of 15 residues. CDR1 and CDR2 (germline): SGHDT, YYEEEE.

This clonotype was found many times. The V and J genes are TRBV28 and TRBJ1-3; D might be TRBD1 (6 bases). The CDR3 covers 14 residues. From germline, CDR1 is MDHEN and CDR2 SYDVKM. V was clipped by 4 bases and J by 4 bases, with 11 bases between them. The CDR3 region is CASSSTGPGNTIYF. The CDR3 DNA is TGTGCCAGCAGTTCTACAGGGCCCGGAAACACCATATATTTT.

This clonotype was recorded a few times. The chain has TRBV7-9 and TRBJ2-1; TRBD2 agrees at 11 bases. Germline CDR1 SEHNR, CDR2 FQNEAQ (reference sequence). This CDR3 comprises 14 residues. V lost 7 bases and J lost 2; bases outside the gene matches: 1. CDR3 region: CASKLAGAYNEQFF. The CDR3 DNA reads TGTGCCAGCAAACTAGCGGGGGCCTACAATGAGCAGTTCTTC.

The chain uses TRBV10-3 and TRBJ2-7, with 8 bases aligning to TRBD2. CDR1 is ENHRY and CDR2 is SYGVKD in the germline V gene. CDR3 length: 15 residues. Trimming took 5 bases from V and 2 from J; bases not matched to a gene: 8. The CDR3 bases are TGTGCCATCAGTCCAGCACAGCGGGGGACCTACGAGCAGTACTTC. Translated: CAISPAQRGTYEQYF.

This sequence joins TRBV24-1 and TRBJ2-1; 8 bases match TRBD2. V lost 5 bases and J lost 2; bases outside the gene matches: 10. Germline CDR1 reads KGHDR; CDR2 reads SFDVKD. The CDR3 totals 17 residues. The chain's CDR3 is CATSGSGRNVPYNEQFF. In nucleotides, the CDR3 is TGTGCCACCAGTGGAAGCGGGAGAAATGTCCCCTACAATGAGCAGTTCTTC.